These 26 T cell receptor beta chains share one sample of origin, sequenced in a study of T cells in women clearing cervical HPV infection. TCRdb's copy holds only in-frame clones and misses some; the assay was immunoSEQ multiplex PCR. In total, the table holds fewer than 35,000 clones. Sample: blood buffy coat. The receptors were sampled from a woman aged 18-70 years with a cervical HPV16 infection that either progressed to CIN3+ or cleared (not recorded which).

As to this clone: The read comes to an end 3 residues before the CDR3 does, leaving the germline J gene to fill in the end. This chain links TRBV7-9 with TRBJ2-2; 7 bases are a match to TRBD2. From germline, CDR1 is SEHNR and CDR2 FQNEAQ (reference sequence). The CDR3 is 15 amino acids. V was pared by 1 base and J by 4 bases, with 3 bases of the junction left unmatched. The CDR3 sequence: CASSLERGFTGELFF. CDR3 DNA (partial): TGTGCCAGCAGCTTAGAGCGGGGCTTCACCGGGGAG.

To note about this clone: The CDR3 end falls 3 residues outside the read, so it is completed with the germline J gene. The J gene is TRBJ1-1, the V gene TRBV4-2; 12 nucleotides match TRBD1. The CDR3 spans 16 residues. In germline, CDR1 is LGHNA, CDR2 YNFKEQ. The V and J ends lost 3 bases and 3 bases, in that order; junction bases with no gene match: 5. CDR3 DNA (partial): TGTGCCAGCAGCCACGGGACAGGGGGCGGGGACACTGAA. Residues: CASSHGTGGGDTE. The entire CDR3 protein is CASSHGTGGGDTEAFF.

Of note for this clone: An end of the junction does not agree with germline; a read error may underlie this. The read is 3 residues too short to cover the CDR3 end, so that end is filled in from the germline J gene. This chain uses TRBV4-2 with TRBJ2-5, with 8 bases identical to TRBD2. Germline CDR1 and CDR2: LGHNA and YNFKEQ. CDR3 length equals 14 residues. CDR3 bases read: TGCGCCAGCAGCCAAGATAACCTAGCGGGGACC. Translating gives CASSQDNLAGT. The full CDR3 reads CASSQDNLAGTQYF.

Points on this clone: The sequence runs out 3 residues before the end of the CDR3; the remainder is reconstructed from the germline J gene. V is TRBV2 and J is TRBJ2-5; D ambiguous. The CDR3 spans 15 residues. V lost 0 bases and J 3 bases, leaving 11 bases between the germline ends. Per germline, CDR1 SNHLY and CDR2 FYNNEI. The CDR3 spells CASSEALGQKETQYF. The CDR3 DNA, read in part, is TGTGCCAGCAGTGAAGCGCTTGGGCAGAAAGAGACC.

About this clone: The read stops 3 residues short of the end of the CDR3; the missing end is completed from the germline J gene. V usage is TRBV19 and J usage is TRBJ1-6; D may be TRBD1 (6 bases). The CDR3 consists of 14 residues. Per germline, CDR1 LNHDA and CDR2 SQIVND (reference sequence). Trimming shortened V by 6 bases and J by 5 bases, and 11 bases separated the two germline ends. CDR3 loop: CASRLGGHNSPLHF. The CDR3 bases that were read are TGTGCCAGTAGACTGGGGGGGCATAATTCACCC.

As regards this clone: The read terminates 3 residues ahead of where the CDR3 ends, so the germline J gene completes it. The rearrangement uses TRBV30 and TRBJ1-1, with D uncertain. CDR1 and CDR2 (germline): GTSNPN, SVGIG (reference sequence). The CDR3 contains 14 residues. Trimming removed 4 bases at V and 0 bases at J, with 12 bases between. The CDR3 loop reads CAWIRSAMNTEAFF. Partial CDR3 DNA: TGTGCCTGGATTCGGAGCGCCATGAACACTGAA.

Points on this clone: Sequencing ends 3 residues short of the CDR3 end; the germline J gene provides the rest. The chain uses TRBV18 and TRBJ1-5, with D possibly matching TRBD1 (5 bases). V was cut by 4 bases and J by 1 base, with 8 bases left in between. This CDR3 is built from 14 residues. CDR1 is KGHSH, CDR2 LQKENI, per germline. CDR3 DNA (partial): TGTGCCAGCTCACAGGGGATGAGCAATCAGCCC. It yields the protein CASSQGMSNQP. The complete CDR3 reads CASSQGMSNQPQHF.

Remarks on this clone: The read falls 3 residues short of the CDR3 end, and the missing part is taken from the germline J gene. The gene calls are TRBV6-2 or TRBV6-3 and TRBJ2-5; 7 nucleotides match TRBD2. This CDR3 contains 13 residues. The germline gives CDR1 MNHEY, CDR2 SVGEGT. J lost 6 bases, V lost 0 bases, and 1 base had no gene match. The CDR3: CASSYSGGKTQYF. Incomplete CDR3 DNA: TGTGCCAGCAGTTACTCCGGGGGGAAGACC.

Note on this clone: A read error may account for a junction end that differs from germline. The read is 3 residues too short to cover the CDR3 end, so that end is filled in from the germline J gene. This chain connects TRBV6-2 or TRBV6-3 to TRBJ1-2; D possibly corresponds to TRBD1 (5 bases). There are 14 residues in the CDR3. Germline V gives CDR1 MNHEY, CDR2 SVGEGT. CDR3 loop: CTSSYPGGGRGYTF. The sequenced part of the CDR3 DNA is TGTACCAGCAGTTACCCCGGCGGGGGGAGAGGC.

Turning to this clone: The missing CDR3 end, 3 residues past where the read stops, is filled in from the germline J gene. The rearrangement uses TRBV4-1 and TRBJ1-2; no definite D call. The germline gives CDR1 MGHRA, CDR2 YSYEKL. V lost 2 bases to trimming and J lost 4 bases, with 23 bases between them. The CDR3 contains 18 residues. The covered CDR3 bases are TGCGCCAGCAGCCAATTGCATGCTGGGCTCGCTACTTTCTATGGC. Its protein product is CASSQLHAGLATFYG. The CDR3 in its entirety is CASSQLHAGLATFYGYTF.

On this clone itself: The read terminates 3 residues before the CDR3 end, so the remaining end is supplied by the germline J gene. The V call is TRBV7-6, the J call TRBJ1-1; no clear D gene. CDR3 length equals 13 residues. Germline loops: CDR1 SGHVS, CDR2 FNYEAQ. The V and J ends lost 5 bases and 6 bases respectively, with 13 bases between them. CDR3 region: CASSPQLNAEAFF. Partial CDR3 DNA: TGTGCCAGCAGCCCGCAACTAAATGCTGAA.

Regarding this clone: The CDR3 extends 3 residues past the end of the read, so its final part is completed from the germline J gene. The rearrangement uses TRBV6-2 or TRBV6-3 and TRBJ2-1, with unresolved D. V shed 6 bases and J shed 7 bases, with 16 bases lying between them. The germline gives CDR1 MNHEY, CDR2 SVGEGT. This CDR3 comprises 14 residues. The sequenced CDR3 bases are TGTGCCAGCAGCCTCTTGAGCCAGACAAATGAG. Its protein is CASSLLSQTNE. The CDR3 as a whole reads CASSLLSQTNEQFF.

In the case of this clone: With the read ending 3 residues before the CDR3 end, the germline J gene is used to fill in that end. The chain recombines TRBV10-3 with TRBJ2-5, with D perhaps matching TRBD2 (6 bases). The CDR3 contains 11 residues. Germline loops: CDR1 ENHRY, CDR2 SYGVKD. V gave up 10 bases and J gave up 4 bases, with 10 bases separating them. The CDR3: CATGGRETQYF. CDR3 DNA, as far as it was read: TGTGCCACCGGAGGGCGAGAGACC.

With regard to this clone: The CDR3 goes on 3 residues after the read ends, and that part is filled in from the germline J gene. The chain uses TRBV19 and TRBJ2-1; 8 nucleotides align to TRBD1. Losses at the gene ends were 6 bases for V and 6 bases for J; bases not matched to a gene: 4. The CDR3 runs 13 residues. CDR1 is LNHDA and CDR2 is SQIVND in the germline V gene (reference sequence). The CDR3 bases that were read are TGTGCCAGTAGCCTTGACAGGGGCAATGAG. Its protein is CASSLDRGNE. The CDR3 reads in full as CASSLDRGNEQFF.

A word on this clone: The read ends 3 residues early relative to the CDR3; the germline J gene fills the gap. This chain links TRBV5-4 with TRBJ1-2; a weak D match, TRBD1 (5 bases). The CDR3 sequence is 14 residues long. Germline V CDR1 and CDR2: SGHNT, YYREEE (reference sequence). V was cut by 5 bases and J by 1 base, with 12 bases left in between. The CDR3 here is CASRPRGVNYGYTF. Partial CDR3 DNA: TGTGCCAGCAGACCCCGGGGGGTTAACTATGGC.

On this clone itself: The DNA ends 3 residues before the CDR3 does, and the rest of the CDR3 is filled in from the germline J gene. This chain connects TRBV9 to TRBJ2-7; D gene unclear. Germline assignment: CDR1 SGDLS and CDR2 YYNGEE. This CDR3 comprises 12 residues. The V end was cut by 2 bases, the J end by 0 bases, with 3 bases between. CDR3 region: CASSVLSYEQYF. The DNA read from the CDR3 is TGTGCCAGCAGCGTCCTCTCCTACGAG. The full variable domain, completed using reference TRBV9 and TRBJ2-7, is DSGVTQTPKHLITATGQRVTLRCSPRSGDLSVYWYQQSLDQGLQFLIQYYNGEERAKGNILERFSAQQFPDLHSELNLSSLELGDSALYFCASSVLSYEQYFGPGTRLTVT.

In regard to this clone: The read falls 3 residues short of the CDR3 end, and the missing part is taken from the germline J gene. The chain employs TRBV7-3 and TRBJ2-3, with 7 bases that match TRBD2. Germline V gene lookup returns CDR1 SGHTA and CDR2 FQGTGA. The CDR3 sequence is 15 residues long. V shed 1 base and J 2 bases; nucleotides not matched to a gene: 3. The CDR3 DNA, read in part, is TGTGCCAGCAGCTTAAGAGCGGGGCCCACAGATACG. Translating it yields CASSLRAGPTDT. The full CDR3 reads CASSLRAGPTDTQYF. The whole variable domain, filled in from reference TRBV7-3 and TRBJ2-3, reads GAGVSQTPSNKVTEKGKYVELRCDPISGHTALYWYRQSLGQGPEFLIYFQGTGAADDSGLPNDRFFAVRPEGSVSTLKIQRTERGDSAVYLCASSLRAGPTDTQYFGPGTRLTVL.

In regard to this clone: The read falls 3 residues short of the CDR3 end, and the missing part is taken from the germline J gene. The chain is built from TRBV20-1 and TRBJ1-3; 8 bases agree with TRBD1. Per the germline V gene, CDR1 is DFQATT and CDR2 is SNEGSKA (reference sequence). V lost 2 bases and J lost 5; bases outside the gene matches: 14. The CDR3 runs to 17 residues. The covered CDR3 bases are TGCAGTGCTAGAAGTGCCCCCGGGACAGGATGTAGAAACACC. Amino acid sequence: CSARSAPGTGCRNT. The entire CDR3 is CSARSAPGTGCRNTIYF.

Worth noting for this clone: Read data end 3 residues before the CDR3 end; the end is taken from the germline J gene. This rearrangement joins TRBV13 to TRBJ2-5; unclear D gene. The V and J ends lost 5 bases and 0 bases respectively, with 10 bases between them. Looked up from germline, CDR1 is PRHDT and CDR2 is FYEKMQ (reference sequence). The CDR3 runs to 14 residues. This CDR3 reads CASSLPTYQETQYF. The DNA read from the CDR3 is TGTGCCAGCAGCCTCCCTACGTACCAAGAGACC.

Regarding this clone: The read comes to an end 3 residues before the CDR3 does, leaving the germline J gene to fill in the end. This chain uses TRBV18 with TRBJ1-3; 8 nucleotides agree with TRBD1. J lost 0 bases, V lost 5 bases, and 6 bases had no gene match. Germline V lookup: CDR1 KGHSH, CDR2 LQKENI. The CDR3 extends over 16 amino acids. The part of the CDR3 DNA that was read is TGTGCCAGCTCAATAGGGACAGGCGACTCTGGAAACACC. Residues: CASSIGTGDSGNT. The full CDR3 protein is CASSIGTGDSGNTIYF.

The sequenced CDR3 bases are TGTGCCAGCAGCCTCGCCGGGACTGCACCCCTCGAG. As protein: CASSLAGTAPLE. The CDR3 reads in full as CASSLAGTAPLEQYF. The chain carries TRBV7-6 and TRBJ2-7, with TRBD2 as a possible D gene (6 bases). The read is 3 residues too short to cover the CDR3 end, so that end is filled in from the germline J gene. Deletions cut 5 bases from V and 6 bases from J, with 20 bases between. Germline V lookup: CDR1 SGHVS, CDR2 FNYEAQ. The CDR3 is 15 amino acids.

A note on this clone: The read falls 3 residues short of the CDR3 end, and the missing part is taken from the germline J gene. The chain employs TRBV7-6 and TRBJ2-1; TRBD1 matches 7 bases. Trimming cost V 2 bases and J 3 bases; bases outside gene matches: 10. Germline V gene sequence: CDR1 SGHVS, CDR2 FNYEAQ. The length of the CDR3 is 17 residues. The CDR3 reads CASSLIAATGNYNEQFF. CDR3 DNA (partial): TGTGCCAGCAGCTTAATCGCCGCGACAGGGAACTACAATGAG.

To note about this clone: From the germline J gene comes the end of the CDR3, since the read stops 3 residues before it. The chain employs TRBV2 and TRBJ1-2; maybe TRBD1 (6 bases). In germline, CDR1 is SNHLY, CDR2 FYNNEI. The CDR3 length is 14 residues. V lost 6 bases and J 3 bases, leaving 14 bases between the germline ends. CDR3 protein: CASRHRDTDYGYTF. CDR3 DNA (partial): TGTGCCAGCAGGCACCGGGACACGGACTATGGC.

The sequenced part of the CDR3 DNA is TGTGCCAGCAGTTCGTATGAG. Translated: CASSSYE. The full CDR3 protein reads CASSSYEQFF. The chain couples TRBV28 to TRBJ2-1, with D hard to call. The CDR3 goes on 3 residues after the read ends, and that part is filled in from the germline J gene. V was cut by 4 bases and J by 8 bases, with 3 bases left in between. The CDR3 loop spans 10 amino acids. Germline CDR1 reads MDHEN; CDR2 reads SYDVKM.

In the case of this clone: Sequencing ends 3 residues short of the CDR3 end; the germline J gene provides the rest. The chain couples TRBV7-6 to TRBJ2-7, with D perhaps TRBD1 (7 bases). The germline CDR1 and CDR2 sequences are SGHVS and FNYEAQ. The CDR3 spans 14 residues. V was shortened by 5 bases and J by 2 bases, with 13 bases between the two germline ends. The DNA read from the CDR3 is TGTGCCAGCAGCCGCGGGACAGAGCCCTACGAG. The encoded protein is CASSRGTEPYE. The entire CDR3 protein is CASSRGTEPYEQYF.

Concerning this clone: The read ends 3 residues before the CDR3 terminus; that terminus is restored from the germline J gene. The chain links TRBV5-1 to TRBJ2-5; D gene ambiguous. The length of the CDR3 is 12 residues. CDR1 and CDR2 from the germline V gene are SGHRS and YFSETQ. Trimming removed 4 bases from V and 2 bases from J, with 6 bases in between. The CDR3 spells CASSETQETQYF. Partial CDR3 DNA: TGCGCCAGCAGCGAAACTCAAGAGACC.